Below are 17 T cell receptor beta chains sequenced from a single sample in a study of cytomegalovirus exposure and HLA in healthy donors. Both 60 Vbeta primers and 13 Jbeta primers went into the PCR. Sequencing used immunoSEQ multiplex PCR; TCRdb keeps in-frame clones, though not all of them. The sample has some 110,000 clones. Sequenced sample: PBMCs. The source is a middle-aged man in good health and CMV-seropositive.

Points on this clone: The sample has other DNA sequences that encode this CDR3 too. The chain employs TRBV7-2 and TRBJ2-5; 11 nucleotides agree with TRBD2. The CDR3 consists of 16 residues. V dropped 3 bases and J dropped 0; count of bases not matched to a gene: 3. Per germline, CDR1 SGHTA and CDR2 FQGNSA. The CDR3 protein is CASSLRLAGYQETQYF. The CDR3 nucleotides read TGTGCCAGCAGCTTGAGACTAGCGGGATACCAAGAGACCCAGTACTTC.

The genes are TRBV5-3 and TRBJ2-7, with D possibly being TRBD1 (6 bases). TRBV5-3 is an ORF, and what it does is uncertain. Trimming removed 4 bases at V and 0 bases at J, with 14 bases between. The CDR3 is 15 residues long. The CDR3 loop is CARSKGHLSSYEQYF. The CDR3 coding sequence is TGTGCCAGAAGCAAGGGACACCTGAGCTCCTACGAGCAGTACTTC.

Notes on this clone: A junction boundary mismatches the germline segment, possibly from a read error. This sequence joins TRBV7-7 and TRBJ2-7; tentatively, D is TRBD2 (5 bases). The germline gives CDR1 SSHAT, CDR2 FNYEAQ (reference sequence). This CDR3 has 13 amino acids. CDR3 sequence (DNA): TGTGCTAGCAGCCTAACCGGGGACTACGAGCAGTACTTC. It yields the protein CASSLTGDYEQYF.

Here the CDR3 DNA reads TGTGCCAGCACGGGGGAGCGATCCGAGCAGTACTTC. The encoded protein is CASTGERSEQYF. The chain employs TRBV28 and TRBJ2-7; possible D gene TRBD2, 6 bases. This CDR3 region has 12 residues. Trimming cost V 7 bases and J 6 bases, with 13 bases left between them. Germline V gene sequence: CDR1 MDHEN, CDR2 SYDVKM.

The V gene is TRBV19, the J gene TRBJ1-5; TRBD1 is a possible D gene (6 bases). The CDR3 has 14 amino acids. The germline V gene has CDR1 LNHDA and CDR2 SQIVND (reference sequence). The V and J ends lost 7 bases and 2 bases respectively, with 12 bases between them. The CDR3 loop reads CASKGEGRNQPQHF. CDR3 nucleotides: TGTGCCAGTAAGGGGGAGGGCCGCAATCAGCCCCAGCATTTT.

The chain is built from TRBV18 and TRBJ2-5, with D maybe TRBD1 (6 bases). This CDR3 has 15 amino acids. Trimming pared 6 bases from V and 3 bases from J, leaving 17 bases between. Germline V gives CDR1 KGHSH, CDR2 LQKENI. CDR3 protein: CASSLPGQMKETQYF. The CDR3 DNA is TGTGCCAGCTCTCTTCCGGGACAAATGAAAGAGACCCAGTACTTC. The variable domain in full, completed from reference TRBV18 and TRBJ2-5, reads NAGVMQNPRHLVRRRGQEARLRCSPMKGHSHVYWYRQLPEEGLKFMVYLQKENIIDESGMPKERFSAEFPKEGPSILRIQQVVRGDSAAYFCASSLPGQMKETQYFGPGTRLLVL.

The V call is TRBV6-1, the J call TRBJ2-7; 9 nucleotides agree with TRBD1. V trimming: 7 bases; J trimming: 0 bases; junction bases outside the gene matches: 7. Per the germline V gene, CDR1 is MNHNS and CDR2 is SASEGT. The CDR3 runs to 15 residues. The CDR3 spells CASKYGTGSSYEQYF. The CDR3 DNA reads as TGTGCCAGCAAGTACGGGACAGGGAGCTCCTACGAGCAGTACTTC.

This sequence joins TRBV6-1 and TRBJ2-2; D is perhaps TRBD1 (5 bases). Germline CDR1 is MNHNS and CDR2 is SASEGT. V was pared by 2 bases and J by 4 bases, with 11 bases between. The CDR3 runs 15 residues. Here the CDR3 DNA reads TGTGCCAGCAGTGAAAGGGGTTCCACCACCGGGGAGCTGTTTTTT. This encodes CASSERGSTTGELFF.

The genes are TRBV7-3 and TRBJ1-5; D possibly corresponds to TRBD1 (6 bases). The CDR3 runs to 15 residues. CDR1 and CDR2 from the germline V gene are SGHTA and FQGTGA. Trimming cost V 5 bases and J 2 bases, with 13 bases left between them. CDR3 sequence (DNA): TGTGCCAGCAGCAAGTACAGGGTGCGCAATCAGCCCCAGCATTTT. This encodes CASSKYRVRNQPQHF. The full variable domain, rest sourced from reference TRBV7-3 and TRBJ1-5, is GAGVSQTPSNKVTEKGKYVELRCDPISGHTALYWYRQSLGQGPEFLIYFQGTGAADDSGLPNDRFFAVRPEGSVSTLKIQRTERGDSAVYLCASSKYRVRNQPQHFGDGTRLSIL.

The chain is built from TRBV2 and TRBJ1-2; 7 nucleotides agree with TRBD1. Trimming cost V 4 bases and J 7 bases; bases outside gene matches: 9. The length of the CDR3 is 14 residues. Germline CDR1 SNHLY, CDR2 FYNNEI. Here the CDR3 DNA reads TGTGCCAGCAGTGCGGGACAGTCTATCGGTGGCTACACCTTC. Residues: CASSAGQSIGGYTF.

The V and J genes are TRBV11-2 and TRBJ2-7; 7 bases are a match to TRBD1. This CDR3 region has 14 residues. V lost 0 bases, J lost 3 bases, and 2 bases stayed unmatched. Germline values: CDR1 SGHAT, CDR2 FQNNGV. The DNA of the CDR3 is TGTGCCAGCAGCTTAGACCCAGGGGGCTACGAGCAGTACTTC. This gives the protein CASSLDPGGYEQYF.

The rearrangement links TRBV6-5 to TRBJ1-1, with 9 bases fitting TRBD1. The CDR3 sequence is 16 residues long. V lost 4 bases and J lost 10; bases outside the gene matches: 16. Germline-derived CDR1 and CDR2 are MNHEY and SVGAGI. The CDR3 loop is CASSSSGTGSLVRAFF. The DNA for the CDR3 is TGTGCCAGCAGTTCCTCCGGGACAGGGAGCTTAGTTCGAGCTTTCTTT.

The chain uses TRBV6-1 and TRBJ1-2, with D perhaps TRBD1 (6 bases). CDR3 length equals 14 residues. Trimming removed 2 bases from V and 7 bases from J, with 14 bases in between. Germline V lookup: CDR1 MNHNS, CDR2 SASEGT. The CDR3 DNA follows: TGTGCCAGCAGTGAACGGGGGGGGGCGCGTGGCTACACCTTC. This gives the protein CASSERGGARGYTF.

The chain carries TRBV9 and TRBJ1-2; possibly TRBD1 for D (6 bases). CDR3 length: 13 amino acids. Trimming left V 3 bases short and J 8 bases short, with 14 bases between. The germline V gene has CDR1 SGDLS and CDR2 YYNGEE. The CDR3 coding sequence is TGTGCCAGCAGCGAACAGGGAGCCGTGGGCTACACCTTC. Amino acids: CASSEQGAVGYTF.

The chain is built from TRBV7-9 and TRBJ1-2; tentatively, D is TRBD1 (6 bases). Germline CDR1 SEHNR, CDR2 FQNEAQ (reference sequence). The CDR3 length is 13 residues. The V gene lost 5 bases and the J gene lost 2 bases, with 9 bases spanning the gap. The CDR3 region is CASSRDTNYGYTF. For the CDR3, the DNA is TGTGCCAGCAGCCGGGACACCAACTATGGCTACACCTTC.

The rearrangement uses TRBV28 and TRBJ1-1; 9 bases are shared with TRBD1. Germline lookup yields CDR1 MDHEN and CDR2 SYDVKM. There are 15 residues in the CDR3. Trimming removed 3 bases from V and 3 bases from J; junction bases left unmatched: 5. Here the CDR3 DNA reads TGTGCCAGCAGTTTGCCGACAGGGGGTGACACTGAAGCTTTCTTT. Protein sequence: CASSLPTGGDTEAFF.

This chain joins TRBV28 and TRBJ1-4; a possible D gene is TRBD1 (6 bases). This CDR3 is 13 amino acids long. The germline gives CDR1 MDHEN, CDR2 SYDVKM. The germline V and J ends were trimmed by 6 bases and 6 bases, with 11 bases remaining between them. The CDR3 sequence: CASRTGGHEKLFF. Written as DNA, the CDR3 is TGTGCCAGCAGAACCGGGGGGCATGAAAAACTGTTTTTT.